This entry lists 20 T cell receptor beta chains sequenced from one sample in a study of OX40 agonist ivuxolimab in advanced cancers. Sequencing used immunoSEQ multiplex PCR; TCRdb keeps in-frame clones, though not all of them. This sample has some 63,000 clones, with 80% to 90% found just once. The sample was CD4+ or CD8+ T cells sorted from blood, taken in a trial of the OX40 agonist ivuxolimab. The origin of the receptors is an adult with an advanced solid tumor such as melanoma, head and neck, liver or kidney cancer.

The chain couples TRBV4-3 to TRBJ1-2; no firm D call. CDR3 length: 15 amino acids. Germline V gene lookup returns CDR1 LGHNA and CDR2 YSLEER. Trimming removed 1 base at V and 7 bases at J, with 16 bases between. The CDR3 DNA sequence: TGCGCCAGCAGCCAAGCCACCCCCATCCCCACTGGCTACACCTTC. Its translation: CASSQATPIPTGYTF.

The chain couples TRBV30 to TRBJ1-3; D is unclear. Trimming shortened V by 5 bases and J by 0 bases, and 5 bases separated the two germline ends. The CDR3 has 12 amino acids. Germline values: CDR1 GTSNPN, CDR2 SVGIG (reference sequence). CDR3 bases: TGTGCCTGGGGAAGCTCTGGAAACACCATATATTTT. It yields the protein CAWGSSGNTIYF. Full variable domain (rest looked up from reference TRBV30 and TRBJ1-3): SQTIHQWPATLVQPVGSPLSLECTVEGTSNPNLYWYRQAAGRGLQLLFYSVGIGQISSEVPQNLSASRPQDRQFILSSKKLLLSDSGFYLCAWGSSGNTIYFGEGSWLTVV.

The chain links TRBV5-8 to TRBJ2-5, with a weak D call TRBD2 (5 bases). V was shortened by 3 bases and J by 9 bases, with 18 bases between the two germline ends. The CDR3 is 14 amino acids. Germline CDR1 is SGHTS and CDR2 is YDEGEE. The CDR3 DNA sequence: TGTGCCAGCAGCTCCTCGGCCTTCAAGGAGGCCCAGTACTTC. Amino acid sequence: CASSSSAFKEAQYF.

The chain has TRBV7-9 and TRBJ2-3; 7 bases match TRBD2. Germline V lookup: CDR1 SEHNR, CDR2 FQNEAQ (reference sequence). J gave up 0 bases and V 4 bases, and 10 bases lay outside the gene matches. The CDR3 spans 17 residues. The CDR3 DNA is TGTGCCAGCAGCTCGGGGGGAGTAAGAGCTAGCACAGATACGCAGTATTTT. It encodes CASSSGGVRASTDTQYF.

In this sample, this clone turned up once. This chain connects TRBV5-4 to TRBJ2-6; either TRBD1 or TRBD2 may fit D (5 bases each). Trimming shortened V by 2 bases and J by 1 base, and 7 bases separated the two germline ends. CDR1 and CDR2 (germline): SGHNT, YYREEE (reference sequence). The CDR3 contains 15 residues. CDR3 DNA: TGTGCCAGCAGCTTTGAGGGGTCTGGGGCCAACGTCCTGACTTTC. Amino acid sequence: CASSFEGSGANVLTF. Variable domain in full (rest from reference TRBV5-4 and TRBJ2-6): ETGVTQSPTHLIKTRGQQVTLRCSSQSGHNTVSWYQQALGQGPQFIFQYYREEENGRGNFPPRFSGLQFPNYSSELNVNALELDDSALYLCASSFEGSGANVLTFGAGSRLTVL.

The J gene is TRBJ2-7, the V gene TRBV5-4, with TRBD1 matching over 7 bases. Looked up from germline, CDR1 is SGHNT and CDR2 is YYREEE (reference sequence). V was clipped by 4 bases and J by 4 bases; unmatched bases: 5. CDR3 length equals 13 residues. The CDR3 protein is CASSADRRYEQYF. Written as DNA, the CDR3 is TGTGCCAGCAGCGCGGACAGGAGATACGAGCAGTACTTC.

The sample holds one count of this clone. This chain connects TRBV10-3 to TRBJ2-7; 12 positions match TRBD2. The ends lost 6 bases at V and 6 bases at J; junction bases unmatched: 12. Germline-derived CDR1 and CDR2 are ENHRY and SYGVKD. The CDR3 length is 16 residues. DNA for the CDR3: TGTGCCATCAGCGATGCTACTCCGGGACTAGCGGGCGAGCAGTACTTC. Translating it yields CAISDATPGLAGEQYF.

The chain joins TRBV2 to TRBJ1-2; D not certain. This CDR3 contains 13 residues. V gave up 4 bases and J gave up 4 bases, with 10 bases separating them. Germline V gene lookup returns CDR1 SNHLY and CDR2 FYNNEI. As DNA, the CDR3 is TGTGCCAGCAGTGCGGAACAGTCCTATGGCTACACCTTC. Translation gives CASSAEQSYGYTF.

The chain has TRBV5-3 and TRBJ2-3; D gene unclear. Being an ORF, TRBV5-3 has a function that is uncertain. CDR3 length equals 17 residues. The V end lost 4 bases, the J end lost 4 bases, and 22 bases lay between the germline ends. In nucleotides, the CDR3 is TGTGCCAGAAGCCCAGCATGGGATTTCTTAGGGCCAGATACGCAGTATTTT. It encodes CARSPAWDFLGPDTQYF.

CDR3 DNA: TGCGCCAGCAGCCCGCAGGCAGGGCTAGCGGGGGGGGAGCAGTACTTC. Protein: CASSPQAGLAGGEQYF. This chain joins TRBV5-1 and TRBJ2-7, with 12 bases aligning to TRBD2. The CDR3 totals 16 residues. Trimming at V came to 4 bases and at J to 7 bases, leaving 12 bases not matched to a gene. Germline CDR1 SGHRS, CDR2 YFSETQ.

V and J are TRBV5-1 and TRBJ2-7, with D maybe TRBD1 (5 bases). The V and J ends lost 4 bases and 2 bases respectively, with 10 bases between them. Germline CDR1 SGHRS, CDR2 YFSETQ. This CDR3 has 13 residues. The CDR3: CASSQGSTYEQYF. CDR3 DNA: TGCGCCAGCAGCCAGGGATCTACCTACGAGCAGTACTTC.

This chain joins TRBV5-6 and TRBJ1-5; 8 nucleotides align to TRBD1. J was trimmed by 7 bases and V by 4 bases; bases with no gene match: 10. This CDR3 is built from 15 residues. Germline V lookup: CDR1 SGHDT, CDR2 YYEEEE. CDR3 nucleotides: TGTGCCAGCAGCCTGGGACAGGCCTCGGGGCAGCCCCAGCATTTT. Its protein is CASSLGQASGQPQHF.

This clone has just a few counts. The gene calls are TRBV5-6 and TRBJ1-4, with 10 positions matching TRBD1. CDR1 SGHDT and CDR2 YYEEEE come from the germline V gene. Unmatched junction bases numbered 5, after V lost 4 bases and J lost 8 bases. The CDR3 runs 14 residues. This CDR3 is CASSRGQGREKLFF. The CDR3 coding sequence is TGTGCCAGCAGCAGGGGACAGGGGAGGGAAAAACTGTTTTTT.

The chain is built from TRBV6-1 and TRBJ2-7; no clear D gene. The V gene's germline CDR1 is MNHNS and CDR2 SASEGT. CDR3 length: 14 residues. V was shortened by 4 bases and J by 2 bases, with 12 bases between the two germline ends. The CDR3 loop is CASSGQRNAYEQYF. DNA of the CDR3: TGTGCCAGCAGTGGTCAGAGAAATGCCTACGAGCAGTACTTC.

J is TRBJ2-3 and V is TRBV10-3; a possible D gene is TRBD1 (6 bases). Germline V CDR1 and CDR2: ENHRY, SYGVKD. Trimming removed 7 bases from V and 1 base from J, with 12 bases in between. The CDR3 is 14 amino acids. Written as DNA, the CDR3 is TGTGCCATCAATCCACAGGGACGCACAGATACGCAGTATTTT. Its protein product is CAINPQGRTDTQYF.

This clone was detected once. This chain links TRBV4-1 with TRBJ2-3; D not certain. CDR1 is MGHRA and CDR2 is YSYEKL in the germline V gene. The V end lost 1 base, the J end lost 5 bases, and 10 bases lay between the germline ends. The CDR3 runs to 14 residues. CDR3 DNA: TGCGCCAGCAGCCAAGCTAGGGTAAGAGATACGCAGTATTTT. Translating it yields CASSQARVRDTQYF.

V usage is TRBV9 and J usage is TRBJ2-5; 7 bases agree with TRBD2. Losses at the gene ends were 3 bases for V and 2 bases for J; bases not matched to a gene: 4. The CDR3 is 14 residues long. Germline CDR1 is SGDLS and CDR2 is YYNGEE. The CDR3 sequence is CASSALAYQETQYF. For the CDR3, the DNA is TGTGCCAGCAGCGCACTAGCGTATCAAGAGACCCAGTACTTC.

CDR3 bases: TGTGCCAGCAGCTTGGTCGGGACGGATGGCTACACCTTC. Protein: CASSLVGTDGYTF. This chain connects TRBV5-6 to TRBJ1-2, with D possibly matching TRBD1 (5 bases). The germline CDR1 and CDR2 sequences are SGHDT and YYEEEE. This CDR3 comprises 13 residues. The V end lost 0 bases, the J end lost 6 bases, and 9 bases lay between the germline ends.

The J gene is TRBJ1-1, the V gene TRBV5-8; D not resolved. Germline values: CDR1 SGHTS, CDR2 YDEGEE. V was pared by 5 bases and J by 3 bases, with 5 bases between. The CDR3 totals 11 residues. The CDR3 loop is CASRTYTEAFF. The CDR3 DNA reads as TGTGCCAGCAGGACCTACACTGAAGCTTTCTTT.

DNA of the CDR3: TGCACCAGCAGCCCCGGGGGGGGGCGATCGGATGAGCAGTTCTTC. This translates into CTSSPGGGRSDEQFF. The chain couples TRBV1 to TRBJ2-1; the D call in the table, TRBD2, was not verified against the DNA. TRBV1 is a pseudogene segment. The CDR3 is made up of 15 amino acids.